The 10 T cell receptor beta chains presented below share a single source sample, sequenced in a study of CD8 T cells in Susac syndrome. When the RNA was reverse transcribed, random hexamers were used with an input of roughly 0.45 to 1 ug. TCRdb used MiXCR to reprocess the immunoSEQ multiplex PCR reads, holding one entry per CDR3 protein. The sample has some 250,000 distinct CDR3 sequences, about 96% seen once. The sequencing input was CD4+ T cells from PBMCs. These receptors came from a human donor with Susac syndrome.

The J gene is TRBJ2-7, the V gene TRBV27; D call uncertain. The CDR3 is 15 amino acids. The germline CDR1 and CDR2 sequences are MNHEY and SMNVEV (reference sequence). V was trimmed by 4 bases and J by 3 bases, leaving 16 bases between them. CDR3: CASSWVDDRSYEQYF. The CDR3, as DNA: TGTGCCAGCAGTTGGGTCGATGATCGTAGCTACGAGCAGTACTTC.

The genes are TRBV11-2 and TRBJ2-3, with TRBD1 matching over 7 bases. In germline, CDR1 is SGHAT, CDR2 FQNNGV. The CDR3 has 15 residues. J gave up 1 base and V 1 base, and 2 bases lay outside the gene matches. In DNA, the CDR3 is TGTGCCAGCAGCTTAGTAGGGGGCGGCACAGATACGCAGTATTTT. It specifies CASSLVGGGTDTQYF. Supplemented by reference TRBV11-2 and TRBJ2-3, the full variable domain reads EAGVAQSPRYKIIEKRQSVAFWCNPISGHATLYWYQQILGQGPKLLIQFQNNGVVDDSQLPKDRFSAERLKGVDSTLKIQPAKLEDSAVYLCASSLVGGGTDTQYFGPGTRLTVL.

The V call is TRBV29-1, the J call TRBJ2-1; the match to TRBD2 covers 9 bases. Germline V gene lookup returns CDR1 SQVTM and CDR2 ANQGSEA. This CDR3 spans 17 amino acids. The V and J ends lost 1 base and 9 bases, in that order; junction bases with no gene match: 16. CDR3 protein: CSVEGPARLAGSSEQFF. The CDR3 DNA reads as TGCAGCGTTGAAGGGCCCGCCCGGCTAGCGGGATCAAGTGAGCAGTTCTTC.

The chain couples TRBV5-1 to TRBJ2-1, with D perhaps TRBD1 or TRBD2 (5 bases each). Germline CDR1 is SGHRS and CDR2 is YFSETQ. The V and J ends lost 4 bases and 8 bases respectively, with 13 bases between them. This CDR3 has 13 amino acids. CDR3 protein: CASSRDRVDEQFF. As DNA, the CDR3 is TGCGCCAGCAGCCGGGACCGAGTCGATGAGCAGTTCTTC.

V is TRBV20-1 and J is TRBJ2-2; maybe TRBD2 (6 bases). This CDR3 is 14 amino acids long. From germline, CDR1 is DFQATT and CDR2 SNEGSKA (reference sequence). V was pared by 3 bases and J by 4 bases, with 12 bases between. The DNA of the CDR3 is TGCAGTGCTAGGTCCGGGAGCAGCACCGGGGAGCTGTTTTTT. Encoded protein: CSARSGSSTGELFF.

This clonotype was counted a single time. The chain's CDR3 is CASSRDEQETQYF. CDR3 DNA: TGTGCCAGCTCGCGGGACGAACAAGAGACCCAGTACTTC. This chain joins TRBV18 and TRBJ2-5; D is possibly TRBD2 (6 bases). The CDR3 sequence is 13 residues long. V was pared by 6 bases and J by 2 bases, with 10 bases between. Germline V gives CDR1 KGHSH, CDR2 LQKENI. The full variable domain, with the rest looked up from reference TRBV18 and TRBJ2-5, is NAGVMQNPRHLVRRRGQEARLRCSPMKGHSHVYWYRQLPEEGLKFMVYLQKENIIDESGMPKERFSAEFPKEGPSILRIQQVVRGDSAAYFCASSRDEQETQYFGPGTRLLVL.

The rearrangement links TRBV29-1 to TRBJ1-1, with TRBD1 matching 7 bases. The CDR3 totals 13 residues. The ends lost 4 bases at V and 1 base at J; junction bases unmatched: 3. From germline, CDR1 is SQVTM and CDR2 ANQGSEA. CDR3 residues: CSVGTGGNTEAFF. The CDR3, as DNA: TGCAGCGTTGGGACAGGAGGGAACACTGAAGCTTTCTTT.

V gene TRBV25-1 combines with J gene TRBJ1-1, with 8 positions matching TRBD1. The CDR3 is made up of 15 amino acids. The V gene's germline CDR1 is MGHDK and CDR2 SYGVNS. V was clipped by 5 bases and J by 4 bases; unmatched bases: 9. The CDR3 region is CASSHRTGFSTEAFF. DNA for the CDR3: TGTGCCAGCAGTCACCGGACAGGGTTCAGCACTGAAGCTTTCTTT.

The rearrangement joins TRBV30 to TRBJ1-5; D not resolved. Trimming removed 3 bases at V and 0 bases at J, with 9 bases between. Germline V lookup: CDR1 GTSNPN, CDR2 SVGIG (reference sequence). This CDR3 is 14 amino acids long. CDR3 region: CAWSPSYSNQPQHF. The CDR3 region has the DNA TGTGCCTGGAGCCCTTCGTATAGCAATCAGCCCCAGCATTTT.

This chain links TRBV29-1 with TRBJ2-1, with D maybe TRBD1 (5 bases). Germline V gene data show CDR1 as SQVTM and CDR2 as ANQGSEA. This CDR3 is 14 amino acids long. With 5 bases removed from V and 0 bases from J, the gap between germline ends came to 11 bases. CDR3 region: CSVPNRGSYNEQFF. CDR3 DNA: TGCAGCGTTCCCAATAGGGGCTCCTACAATGAGCAGTTCTTC.